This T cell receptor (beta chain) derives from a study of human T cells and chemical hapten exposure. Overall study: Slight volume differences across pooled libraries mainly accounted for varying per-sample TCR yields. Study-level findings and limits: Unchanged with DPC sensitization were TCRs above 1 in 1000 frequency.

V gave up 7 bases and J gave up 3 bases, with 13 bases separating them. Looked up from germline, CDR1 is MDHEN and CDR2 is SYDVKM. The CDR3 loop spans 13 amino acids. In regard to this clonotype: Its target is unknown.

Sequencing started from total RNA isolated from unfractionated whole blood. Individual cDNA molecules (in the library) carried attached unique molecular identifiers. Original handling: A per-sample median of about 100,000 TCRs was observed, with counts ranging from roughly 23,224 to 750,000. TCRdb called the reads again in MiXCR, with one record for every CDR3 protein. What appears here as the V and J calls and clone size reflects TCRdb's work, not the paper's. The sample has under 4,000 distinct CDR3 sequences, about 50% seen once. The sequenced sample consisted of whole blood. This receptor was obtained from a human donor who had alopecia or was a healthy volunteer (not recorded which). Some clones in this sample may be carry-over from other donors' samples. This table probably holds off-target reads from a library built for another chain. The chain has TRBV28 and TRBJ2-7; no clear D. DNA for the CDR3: TGTGCCAGCAACGAGACACCTAACTACGAGCAGTACTTC. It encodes CASNETPNYEQYF.